This T cell receptor (beta chain) comes out of a study of beta chain features in type 1 diabetes. Study results and caveats: Shortening of TCRB CDR3s, moderate but significant, appeared in all four CD4+ subsets of Type 1 diabetes patients.

In regard to this clone: Its antigen is not identified.

Every bit of the isolated RNA underwent reverse transcription, so sequencing read expressed TCRB transcripts. Generated by immunoSEQ multiplex PCR, the TCRdb table keeps only in-frame clones and is missing some. The repertoire consists of under 200,000 clones, with 6.5% to 10% occurring once and the leading ten covering over 0.5%. The CDR3 consists of 15 residues. Trimming removed 4 bases from V and 0 bases from J, with 11 bases in between. The germline CDR1 and CDR2 sequences are SGHDN and FVKESK. This clonotype originated in a woman under 30 with type 1 diabetes. The sequenced material came from central memory CD4+ T cells from blood. The V call is TRBV14, the J call TRBJ2-3, with a weak D call TRBD2 (5 bases). CDR3 residues: CASSRQWTSTDTQYF. The CDR3 bases are TGTGCCAGCAGCCGGCAATGGACTAGCACAGATACGCAGTATTTT. Combining the CDR3 with reference TRBV14 and TRBJ2-3 gives the whole variable domain EAGVTQFPSHSVIEKGQTVTLRCDPISGHDNLYWYRRVMGKEIKFLLHFVKESKQDESGMPNNRFLAERTGGTYSTLKVQPAELEDSGVYFCASSRQWTSTDTQYFGPGTRLTVL.